These 5 T cell receptor beta chains came from one sample sequenced in a study of memory CD4+ T cells and cytomegalovirus serostatus (dated by TCRdb to the late 2010s). The library relied on the immunoSEQ multiplex PCR assay. TCRdb carries this immuneACCESS record with in-frame sequences only. Its versions omit some clonotypes, under half of them owing to an unresolved V gene in the studies checked, with the rest unexplained. The sample table records about 56,000 clones; about four fifths of these occur just once. The top ten clones comprise around 0.4% of the sample. A FACSAria II was used to sort memory CD4+ T cells, defined as single viable CD3+CD4+CD8-CD45RO+ cells. The sequenced sample was memory CD4+ T cells from blood. The origin of the receptors is an adult in good health and CMV-seronegative.

This clone was counted a single time. V usage is TRBV5-6 and J usage is TRBJ1-6; no clear D. Trimming took 0 bases from V and 8 from J, leaving 12 bases between them. Per germline, CDR1 SGHDT and CDR2 YYEEEE. This CDR3 region has 15 residues. CDR3 in DNA: TGTGCCAGCAGCTTGGCCCTGAGTCCCTATTCACCCCTCCACTTT. Translating it yields CASSLALSPYSPLHF.

This clone was seen a handful of times. This chain connects TRBV27 to TRBJ2-4; D is unresolved. V was trimmed by 6 bases and J by 0 bases, leaving 15 bases between them. CDR3 length: 16 amino acids. Germline V gene sequence: CDR1 MNHEY, CDR2 SMNVEV (reference sequence). The CDR3 region has the DNA TGTGCCAGCAGCCACCACTGGACCGAAGCCAAAAACATTCAGTACTTC. It translates to CASSHHWTEAKNIQYF.

V gene TRBV25-1 combines with J gene TRBJ2-5; D may be TRBD2 (7 bases). Trimming cost V 3 bases and J 4 bases, with 15 bases left between them. The CDR3 has 15 amino acids. The germline V gene encodes CDR1 MGHDK and CDR2 SYGVNS. For the CDR3, the DNA is TGTGCCAGCAGTGACCCAAGGGGGGGCGCAGAGACCCAGTACTTC. This sequence encodes CASSDPRGGAETQYF.

The chain carries TRBV11-2 and TRBJ2-3; D is possibly TRBD2 (5 bases). This CDR3 region has 18 residues. The germline V and J ends were trimmed by 4 bases and 0 bases, with 20 bases remaining between them. Germline CDR1 reads SGHAT; CDR2 reads FQNNGV. The CDR3 sequence: CASSSRQLGFDSTDTQYF. CDR3 in DNA: TGTGCCAGCAGCTCCCGTCAACTAGGATTCGATAGCACAGATACGCAGTATTTT.

This chain links TRBV7-2 with TRBJ2-3; 7 bases match TRBD2. The V gene's germline CDR1 is SGHTA and CDR2 FQGNSA. The CDR3 spans 15 residues. J was trimmed by 4 bases and V by 5 bases; bases with no gene match: 9. The CDR3 is CASSATRLASDTQYF. The CDR3 bases are TGTGCCAGCAGCGCGACGAGACTAGCTTCAGATACGCAGTATTTT.